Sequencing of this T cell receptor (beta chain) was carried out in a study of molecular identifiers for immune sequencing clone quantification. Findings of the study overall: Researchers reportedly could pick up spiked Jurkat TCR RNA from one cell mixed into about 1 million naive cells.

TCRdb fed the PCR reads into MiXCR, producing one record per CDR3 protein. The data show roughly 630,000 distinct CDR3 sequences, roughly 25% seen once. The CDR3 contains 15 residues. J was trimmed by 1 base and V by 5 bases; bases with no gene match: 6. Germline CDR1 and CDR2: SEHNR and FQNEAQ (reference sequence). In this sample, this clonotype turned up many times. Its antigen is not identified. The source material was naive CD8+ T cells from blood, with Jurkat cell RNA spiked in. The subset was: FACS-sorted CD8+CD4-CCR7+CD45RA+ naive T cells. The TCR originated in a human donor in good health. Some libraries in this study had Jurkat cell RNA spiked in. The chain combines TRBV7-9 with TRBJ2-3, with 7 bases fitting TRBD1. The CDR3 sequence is CASSEQGSGTDTQYF. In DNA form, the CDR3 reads TGTGCCAGCAGCGAACAGGGGTCTGGCACAGATACGCAGTATTTT.